What follows are 16 T cell receptor beta chains derived from one specimen sequenced in a study of cytomegalovirus exposure and HLA in healthy donors. Method: immunoSEQ multiplex PCR; TCRdb's copy keeps in-frame clones and lacks some. The table has 50,000 or so clones, 90% to 95% seen once. Input material: PBMCs. Receptors were obtained from a woman in her thirties in good health and CMV-seronegative.

The CDR3 nucleotides read TGCGCCAGCAGCACCGGGACTAGCGGGAGGGCCGAGGAGACCCAGTACTTC. Its translation is CASSTGTSGRAEETQYF. The chain joins TRBV5-1 to TRBJ2-5, with 16 bases matching TRBD2. CDR1 SGHRS and CDR2 YFSETQ come from the germline V gene. The CDR3 spans 17 residues. With 4 bases clipped from V and 5 bases from J, the junction kept 8 bases outside the gene matches.

The chain couples TRBV29-1 to TRBJ2-7, with 7 bases matching TRBD2. V lost 4 bases and J lost 0; bases outside the gene matches: 9. Looked up from germline, CDR1 is SQVTM and CDR2 is ANQGSEA. This CDR3 contains 15 residues. CDR3: CSVAGGQGTSYEQYF. CDR3 DNA: TGCAGCGTTGCGGGGGGTCAGGGAACCTCCTACGAGCAGTACTTC.

This chain links TRBV11-2 with TRBJ2-4, with D perhaps matching TRBD2 (5 bases). This CDR3 contains 12 residues. The germline V gene has CDR1 SGHAT and CDR2 FQNNGV. V dropped 5 bases and J dropped 9 bases, with 11 bases sitting between them. The CDR3 region is CASSTTEGIQYF. DNA of the CDR3: TGTGCCAGCAGCACTACAGAGGGCATTCAGTACTTC.

CDR3 sequence: CASSLMPFYEQYF. The DNA of the CDR3 is TGTGCCAGCAGCCTAATGCCATTTTACGAGCAGTACTTC. The gene calls are TRBV7-8 and TRBJ2-7; the D is unclear. V was clipped by 5 bases and J by 4 bases, with 12 bases between them. Germline CDR1 reads SGHVS; CDR2 reads FQNEAQ. The CDR3 consists of 13 residues.

The chain joins TRBV6-4 to TRBJ2-2; D uncertain. The germline gives CDR1 MRHNA, CDR2 SNTAGT. V was trimmed by 3 bases and J by 2 bases, leaving 4 bases between them. This CDR3 spans 13 amino acids. The CDR3 coding sequence is TGTGCCAGCAGTGAGACTAACACCGGGGAGCTGTTTTTT. This translates into CASSETNTGELFF.

V is TRBV7-2 and J is TRBJ2-7; D unclear. V gave up 0 bases and J gave up 6 bases, with 9 bases separating them. CDR1 is SGHTA, CDR2 FQGNSA, per germline. This CDR3 spans 13 amino acids. The CDR3 DNA follows: TGTGCCAGCAGCTTAGCCGTTCGGTCCGAGCAGTACTTC. Its translation: CASSLAVRSEQYF.

The V call is TRBV19, the J call TRBJ2-7; 12 nucleotides agree with TRBD2. The CDR3 has 15 residues. Germline assignment: CDR1 LNHDA and CDR2 SQIVND (reference sequence). The junction had 7 bases not matched to a gene; V was cut back by 5 bases and J by 5 bases. The DNA for the CDR3 is TGTGCCAGTAGTCCTAGCGGGAGGGACACCCACGAGCAGTACTTC. It translates to CASSPSGRDTHEQYF.

As DNA, the CDR3 is TGTGCCAGCAGCCCCGAGGGTTATAGCAATCAGCCCCAGCATTTT. Amino acids: CASSPEGYSNQPQHF. V and J are TRBV9 and TRBJ1-5; D is uncertain. Germline CDR1 reads SGDLS; CDR2 reads YYNGEE. V dropped 4 bases and J dropped 0 bases, with 11 bases sitting between them. The CDR3 covers 15 residues.

The V gene is TRBV4-3, the J gene TRBJ1-1; 7 nucleotides line up with TRBD1. Germline V CDR1 and CDR2: LGHNA, YSLEER. J lost 0 bases, V lost 5 bases, and 0 bases had no gene match. The CDR3 is 13 amino acids. CDR3 sequence (DNA): TGCGCCAGCAGCGGACAGGTGAACACTGAAGCTTTCTTT. Amino acids: CASSGQVNTEAFF.

This clone was recorded once. The chain uses TRBV9 and TRBJ2-1; unclear D gene. Germline V CDR1 and CDR2: SGDLS, YYNGEE. V was pared by 0 bases and J by 6 bases, with 10 bases between. The CDR3 totals 14 residues. The CDR3 nucleotides read TGTGCCAGCAGCGTAGCTGTACTGGTCAATGAGCAGTTCTTC. Its protein is CASSVAVLVNEQFF.

The genes are TRBV6-6 and TRBJ2-7; 9 bases agree with TRBD1. The CDR3 totals 16 residues. Unmatched junction bases numbered 15, after V lost 7 bases and J lost 5 bases. In germline, CDR1 is MNHNY, CDR2 SVGAGI (reference sequence). CDR3 sequence reads: CASIQDRDRVSHEQYF. CDR3 bases: TGTGCCAGCATCCAGGACCGGGACAGGGTTTCCCACGAGCAGTACTTC.

The chain uses TRBV6-1 and TRBJ2-7, with a weak D call TRBD1 (6 bases). The germline CDR1 and CDR2 sequences are MNHNS and SASEGT. CDR3 length: 14 amino acids. Trimming removed 7 bases at V and 6 bases at J, with 19 bases between. CDR3 region: CASTLEGGPLEQYF. CDR3 bases: TGTGCCAGCACCTTAGAAGGGGGACCCCTCGAGCAGTACTTC.

The table lists this clone with a count of one. J is TRBJ2-7 and V is TRBV9, with 7 bases that match TRBD1. CDR3 size: 15 residues. Trimming took 0 bases from V and 2 from J; bases not matched to a gene: 5. Germline lookup yields CDR1 SGDLS and CDR2 YYNGEE. CDR3 in amino acids: CASSVEGTETYEQYF. CDR3 coding DNA: TGTGCCAGCAGCGTAGAGGGGACAGAAACCTACGAGCAGTACTTC.

The CDR3 DNA reads as TGCGCCAGCAGCTTAACGGGGTTTCAAGAGACCCAGTACTTC. Its protein product is CASSLTGFQETQYF. The rearrangement joins TRBV5-1 to TRBJ2-5, with D perhaps TRBD2 (5 bases). The germline CDR1 and CDR2 sequences are SGHRS and YFSETQ. The CDR3 extends over 14 amino acids. Trimming took off 2 bases at V and 2 bases at J, with 10 bases between the two ends.

The chain links TRBV5-1 to TRBJ1-1; D unclear. The CDR3 totals 15 residues. Germline V CDR1 and CDR2: SGHRS, YFSETQ. V was pared by 5 bases and J by 0 bases, with 14 bases between. CDR3 bases: TGCGCCAGCAGAGGTGGGCAGACCATGAACACTGAAGCTTTCTTT. Its protein is CASRGGQTMNTEAFF.

The chain has TRBV28 and TRBJ1-5, with 9 bases matching TRBD1. The CDR3 loop spans 15 amino acids. The V gene end was trimmed by 5 bases and the J gene end by 4 bases; junction bases not matched to a gene: 6. Germline CDR1 and CDR2: MDHEN and SYDVKM. The CDR3 is CASSRRDRENQPQHF. The CDR3 DNA sequence: TGTGCCAGCAGTCGCCGGGACAGGGAAAATCAGCCCCAGCATTTT.